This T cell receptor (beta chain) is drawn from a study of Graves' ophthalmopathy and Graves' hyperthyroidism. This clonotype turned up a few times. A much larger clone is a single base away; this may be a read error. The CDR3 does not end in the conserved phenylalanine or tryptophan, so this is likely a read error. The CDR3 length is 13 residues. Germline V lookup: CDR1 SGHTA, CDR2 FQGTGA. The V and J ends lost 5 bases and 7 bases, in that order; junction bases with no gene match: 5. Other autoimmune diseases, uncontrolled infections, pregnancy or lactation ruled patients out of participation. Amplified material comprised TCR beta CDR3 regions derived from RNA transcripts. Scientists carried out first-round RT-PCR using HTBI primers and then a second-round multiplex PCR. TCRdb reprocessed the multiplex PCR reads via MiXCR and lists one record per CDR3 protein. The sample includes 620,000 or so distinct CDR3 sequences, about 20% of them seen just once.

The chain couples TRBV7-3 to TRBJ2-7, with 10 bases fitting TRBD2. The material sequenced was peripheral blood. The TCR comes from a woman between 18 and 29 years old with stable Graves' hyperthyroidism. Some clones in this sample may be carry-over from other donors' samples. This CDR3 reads CASSPGLASEQYS. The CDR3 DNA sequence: TGTGCCAGCAGCCCGGGACTAGCGAGTGAGCAGTACTCC.